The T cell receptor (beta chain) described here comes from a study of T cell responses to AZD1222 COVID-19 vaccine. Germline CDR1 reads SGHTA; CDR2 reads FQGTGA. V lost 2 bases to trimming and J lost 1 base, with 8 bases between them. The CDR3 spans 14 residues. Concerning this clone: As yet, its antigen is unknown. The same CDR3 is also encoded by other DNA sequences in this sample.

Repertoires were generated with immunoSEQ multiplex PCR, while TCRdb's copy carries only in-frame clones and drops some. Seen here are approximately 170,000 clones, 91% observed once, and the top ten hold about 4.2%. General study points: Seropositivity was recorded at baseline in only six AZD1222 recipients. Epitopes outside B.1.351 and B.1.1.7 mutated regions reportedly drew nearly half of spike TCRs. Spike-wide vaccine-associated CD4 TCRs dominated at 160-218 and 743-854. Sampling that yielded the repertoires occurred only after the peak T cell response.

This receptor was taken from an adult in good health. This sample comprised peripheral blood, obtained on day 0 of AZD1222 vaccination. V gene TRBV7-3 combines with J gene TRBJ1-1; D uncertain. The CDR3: CASSLLAGNTEAFF. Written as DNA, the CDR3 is TGTGCCAGCAGCTTATTGGCAGGGAACACTGAAGCTTTCTTT.